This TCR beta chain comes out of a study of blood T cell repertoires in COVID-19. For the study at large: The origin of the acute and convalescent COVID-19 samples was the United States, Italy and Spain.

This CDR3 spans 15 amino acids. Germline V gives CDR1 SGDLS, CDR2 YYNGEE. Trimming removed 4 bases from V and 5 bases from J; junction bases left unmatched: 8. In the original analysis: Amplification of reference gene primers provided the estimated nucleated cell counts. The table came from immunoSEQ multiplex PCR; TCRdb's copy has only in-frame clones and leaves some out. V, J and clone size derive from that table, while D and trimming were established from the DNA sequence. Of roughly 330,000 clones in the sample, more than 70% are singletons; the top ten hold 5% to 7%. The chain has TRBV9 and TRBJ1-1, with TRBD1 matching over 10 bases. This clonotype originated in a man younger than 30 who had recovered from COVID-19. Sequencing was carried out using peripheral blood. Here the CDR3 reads CASSSTGTGVTEAFF. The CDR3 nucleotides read TGTGCCAGCAGCTCTACCGGGACAGGGGTTACTGAAGCTTTCTTT. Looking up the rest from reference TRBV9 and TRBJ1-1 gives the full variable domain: DSGVTQTPKHLITATGQRVTLRCSPRSGDLSVYWYQQSLDQGLQFLIQYYNGEERAKGNILERFSAQQFPDLHSELNLSSLELGDSALYFCASSSTGTGVTEAFFGQGTRLTVV.